A selection of T cell receptor beta chains follows, all from one sample in a study of T cells in Graves' hyperthyroidism and ophthalmopathy. TCRdb re-called the multiplex PCR reads through MiXCR, storing one row per CDR3 protein. This repertoire shows over 650,000 distinct CDR3 sequences, approximately 42% found once; its top ten account for less than 8.5%. The specimen was peripheral blood or thyroid tissue (not recorded which). Receptors were obtained from an adult man with Graves' disease, either hyperthyroidism or ophthalmopathy (not recorded which). Each CDR3 is given with its conserved first and last residue.

>TRBV9
CASSGREGNTIYF
>TRBV5-1
CASSLGLAGNTIYF
>TRBV2
CASSETPTEISYEQYF
>TRBV20-1
CSARGQGRNGEAFF
>TRBV7-9
CASTPPGRVYEQYF
>TRBV29-1
CSVGNHREGETQYF
>TRBV9
CARTRPGQNNYGYTF
>TRBV9
CASSVGTGDSPLHF
>TRBV6-1
CASSEPGGELFF
>TRBV29-1
CSSQDGLGNTIYF
>TRBV9
CASSAGSSGAQTQYF
>TRBV7-2
CASSLTPGDSENTIYF
>TRBV10-1
CASSHGRADGAFF
>TRBV12-3/TRBV12-4
CASRGTGFYGYTF
>TRBV24-1
CATSDPRTGGEKLFF
>TRBV19
CASAPRTGRAQPQHF
>TRBV13
CASSRSGGGGYGYTF
>TRBV5-4
CASSFGSGANYGYTF
>TRBV24-1
CATSDPGGGVGETQYF
>TRBV20-1
CSASDGTGDNQPQHF
>TRBV5-1
CASSAPGTGWNTEAFF
>TRBV6-1
CASSPLQQGTEAFF
>TRBV7-9
CASSLTGDQRGYTF